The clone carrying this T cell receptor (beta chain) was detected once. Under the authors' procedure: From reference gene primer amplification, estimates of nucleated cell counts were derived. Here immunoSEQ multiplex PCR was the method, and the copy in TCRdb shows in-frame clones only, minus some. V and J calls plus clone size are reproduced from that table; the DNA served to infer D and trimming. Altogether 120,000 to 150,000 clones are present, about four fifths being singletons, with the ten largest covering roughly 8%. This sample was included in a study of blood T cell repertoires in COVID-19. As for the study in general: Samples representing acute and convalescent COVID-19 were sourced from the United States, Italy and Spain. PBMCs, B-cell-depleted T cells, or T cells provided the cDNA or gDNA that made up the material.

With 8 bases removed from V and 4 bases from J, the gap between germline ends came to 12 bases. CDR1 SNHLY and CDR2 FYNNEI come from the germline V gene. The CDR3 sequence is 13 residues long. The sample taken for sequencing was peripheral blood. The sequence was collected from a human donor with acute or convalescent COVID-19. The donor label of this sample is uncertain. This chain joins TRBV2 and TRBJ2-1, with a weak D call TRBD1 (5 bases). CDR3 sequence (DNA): TGTGCCAGCTGGGCAGGACAATACAATGAGCAGTTCTTC. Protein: CASWAGQYNEQFF.